These 5 T cell receptor beta chains originate from one sample sequenced in a study of CD8 T cells in Susac syndrome. The authors reverse transcribed 0.5 to 1 ug RNA with random hexamers. TCRdb passed the immunoSEQ multiplex PCR reads through MiXCR, listing each CDR3 protein once. The top ten hold roughly 0.07% of the sample, which has under 250,000 distinct CDR3 sequences, about 94% seen once. Sequencing input: CD4+ T cells from PBMCs. The receptors here all came from a human donor with multiple sclerosis.

The chain couples TRBV29-1 to TRBJ2-3; 9 bases line up with TRBD2. Germline V CDR1 and CDR2: SQVTM, ANQGSEA. V shed 3 bases, J shed 6 bases, and the junction held 10 bases outside the gene matches. The CDR3 has 15 amino acids. Written as DNA, the CDR3 is TGCAGCGTTGATCAGAGCGGGGGGCCGGAGGATACGCAGTATTTT. Residues: CSVDQSGGPEDTQYF.

The chain employs TRBV5-1 and TRBJ1-1; 8 nucleotides agree with TRBD1. Looked up from germline, CDR1 is SGHRS and CDR2 is YFSETQ. V lost 5 bases, J lost 1 base, and 7 bases stayed unmatched. CDR3 length: 15 amino acids. The CDR3: CASSTGQGWNTEAFF. The CDR3 DNA is TGCGCCAGCAGTACCGGACAGGGATGGAACACTGAAGCTTTCTTT.

This chain links TRBV10-3 with TRBJ2-1, with 12 bases matching TRBD2. Germline V gives CDR1 ENHRY, CDR2 SYGVKD. Trimming at V came to 4 bases and at J to 4 bases, leaving 2 bases not matched to a gene. The CDR3 contains 15 residues. CDR3 DNA: TGTGCCATCAGTGTCCTAGCGGGAGGGTACAATGAGCAGTTCTTC. Its protein is CAISVLAGGYNEQFF.

V usage is TRBV6-2 or TRBV6-3 and J usage is TRBJ1-2; the D gene is possibly TRBD1 (5 bases). Germline V gene sequence: CDR1 MNHEY, CDR2 SVGEGT. CDR3 length equals 14 residues. Trimming removed 5 bases at V and 8 bases at J, with 18 bases between. CDR3 loop: CASSEGTAGEGYTF. The DNA of the CDR3 is TGTGCCAGCAGTGAGGGGACGGCTGGTGAGGGCTACACCTTC.

The J gene is TRBJ1-5, the V gene TRBV6-5; TRBD1 might be the D (6 bases). Per the germline V gene, CDR1 is MNHEY and CDR2 is SVGAGI. The CDR3 extends over 15 amino acids. The V and J ends lost 6 bases and 1 base respectively, with 13 bases between them. CDR3 loop: CASRLGGGSNQPQHF. The CDR3 nucleotides are TGTGCCAGCAGACTCGGGGGCGGCAGCAATCAGCCCCAGCATTTT.